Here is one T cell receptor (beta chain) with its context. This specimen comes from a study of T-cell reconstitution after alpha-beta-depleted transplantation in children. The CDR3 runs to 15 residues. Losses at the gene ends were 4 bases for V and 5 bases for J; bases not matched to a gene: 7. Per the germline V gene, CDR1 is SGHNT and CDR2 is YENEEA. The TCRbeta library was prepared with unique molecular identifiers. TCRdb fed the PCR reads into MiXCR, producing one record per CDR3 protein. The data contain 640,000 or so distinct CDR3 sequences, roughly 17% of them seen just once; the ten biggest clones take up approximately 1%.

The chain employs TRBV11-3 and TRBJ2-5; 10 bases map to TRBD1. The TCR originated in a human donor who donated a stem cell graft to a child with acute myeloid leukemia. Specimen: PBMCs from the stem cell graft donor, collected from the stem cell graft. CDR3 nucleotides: TGTGCCAGCAGCTCCGGGACAGGGGTAATTGAGACCCAGTACTTC. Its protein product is CASSSGTGVIETQYF.